The 18 T cell receptor beta chains below come from one sample, sequenced in a study of glioma-infiltrating T cells after dendritic cell vaccination. Sequencing was performed with immunoSEQ multiplex PCR; in TCRdb, only in-frame clones are kept and a portion is missing. The table has more than 100,000 clones, about four fifths seen once; the top ten hold approximately 12%. The sample in question was blood, obtained before dendritic cell vaccination. These receptors were obtained from a human donor with glioblastoma.

V usage is TRBV9 and J usage is TRBJ2-3, with 9 nucleotides matching TRBD2. The CDR3 spans 17 residues. CDR1 is SGDLS, CDR2 YYNGEE, per germline. J gave up 4 bases and V 4 bases, and 13 bases lay outside the gene matches. The CDR3 sequence: CASSFAGGAAAADTQYF. The CDR3 DNA is TGTGCCAGCAGCTTCGCGGGGGGGGCGGCGGCCGCAGATACGCAGTATTTT.

The chain links TRBV30 to TRBJ1-1, with D tentatively TRBD1 (6 bases). Germline CDR1 is GTSNPN and CDR2 is SVGIG (reference sequence). With 4 bases removed from V and 4 bases from J, the gap between germline ends came to 10 bases. CDR3 length equals 12 residues. This CDR3 is CAWNRDVTEAFF. CDR3 in DNA: TGTGCCTGGAACAGGGACGTCACTGAAGCTTTCTTT.

This chain connects TRBV7-9 to TRBJ1-1; D is possibly TRBD1 (5 bases). The germline V gene has CDR1 SEHNR and CDR2 FQNEAQ (reference sequence). The CDR3 consists of 18 residues. Trimming took off 5 bases at V and 2 bases at J, with 24 bases between the two ends. CDR3 region: CASSTRFGGAGENTEAFF. As DNA, the CDR3 is TGTGCCAGCAGCACCCGCTTTGGTGGTGCGGGGGAAAACACTGAAGCTTTCTTT.

This clone appeared once. The chain links TRBV4-1 to TRBJ2-1, with D unresolved. CDR3 length: 11 amino acids. CDR1 is MGHRA and CDR2 is YSYEKL in the germline V gene. The V gene lost 5 bases and the J gene lost 10 bases, with 9 bases spanning the gap. The CDR3, as DNA: TGCGCCAGCAGCGTGCAGGCCGAGCAGTTCTTC. This translates into CASSVQAEQFF.

The genes are TRBV18 and TRBJ2-2; D is ambiguous. The CDR3 is 14 amino acids. V shed 3 bases and J shed 3 bases, with 8 bases lying between them. Germline V gene data show CDR1 as KGHSH and CDR2 as LQKENI. This chain's CDR3 is CASSPLEDTGELFF. The CDR3 region has the DNA TGTGCCAGCTCACCCCTTGAGGACACCGGGGAGCTGTTTTTT. The full variable domain, rest sourced from reference TRBV18 and TRBJ2-2, is NAGVMQNPRHLVRRRGQEARLRCSPMKGHSHVYWYRQLPEEGLKFMVYLQKENIIDESGMPKERFSAEFPKEGPSILRIQQVVRGDSAAYFCASSPLEDTGELFFGEGSRLTVL.

As to this clone: At one end, the junction sequence differs from germline, possibly due to a read error. The chain is built from TRBV6-1 and TRBJ1-1, with D perhaps matching TRBD1 (5 bases). The germline gives CDR1 MNHNS, CDR2 SASEGT. The CDR3 is 15 residues long. The CDR3 is CASSEALGEGTEALF. The DNA of the CDR3 is TGTGCCAGCAGTGAAGCGCTGGGCGAGGGGACTGAAGCTCTCTTT.

The chain employs TRBV29-1 and TRBJ1-1, with D unresolved. V gave up 4 bases and J gave up 3 bases, with 6 bases separating them. Germline V lookup: CDR1 SQVTM, CDR2 ANQGSEA. There are 11 residues in the CDR3. CDR3 sequence reads: CSVGEDTEAFF. CDR3 bases: TGCAGCGTTGGGGAGGACACTGAAGCTTTCTTT. The complete variable domain, with remaining parts taken from reference TRBV29-1 and TRBJ1-1, reads SAVISQKPSRDICQRGTSLTIQCQVDSQVTMMFWYRQQPGQSLTLIATANQGSEATYESGFVIDKFPISRPNLTFSTLTVSNMSPEDSSIYLCSVGEDTEAFFGQGTRLTVV.

The genes are TRBV30 and TRBJ2-3; no firm D call. V lost 0 bases, J lost 4 bases, and 17 bases lay in between. The CDR3 runs 16 residues. CDR1 and CDR2 (germline): GTSNPN, SVGIG (reference sequence). CDR3 in DNA: TGTGCCTGGAGTGTACGCTTTCCCAGTCGCTCAGATACGCAGTATTTT. Protein product: CAWSVRFPSRSDTQYF.

The chain combines TRBV9 with TRBJ2-3, with TRBD2 matching 9 bases. Trimming took 3 bases from V and 2 from J; bases not matched to a gene: 1. The germline gives CDR1 SGDLS, CDR2 YYNGEE. The CDR3 totals 14 residues. Here the CDR3 reads CASSASGDTDTQYF. CDR3 coding DNA: TGTGCCAGCAGCGCTAGCGGGGACACAGATACGCAGTATTTT.

V gene TRBV19 combines with J gene TRBJ1-1; D remains ambiguous. The V gene lost 7 bases and the J gene lost 11 bases, with 17 bases spanning the gap. The CDR3 has 12 amino acids. Germline CDR1 and CDR2: LNHDA and SQIVND (reference sequence). The CDR3 is CASTSPLAWAFF. CDR3 DNA sequence: TGTGCCAGTACCTCCCCCTTGGCCTGGGCTTTCTTT.

In this sample, this clone turned up a few times. The chain recombines TRBV4-1 with TRBJ1-3; a weak D match, TRBD1 (5 bases). With 1 base removed from V and 0 bases from J, the gap between germline ends came to 10 bases. Germline CDR1 and CDR2: MGHRA and YSYEKL. This CDR3 contains 16 residues. The CDR3 sequence: CASSQGAQGSGNTIYF. CDR3 bases: TGCGCCAGCAGCCAAGGAGCCCAGGGCTCTGGAAACACCATATATTTT.

The chain carries TRBV7-9 and TRBJ1-2; 10 bases are a match to TRBD1. The junction had 2 bases not matched to a gene; V was cut back by 5 bases and J by 5 bases. The CDR3 consists of 13 residues. Germline CDR1 is SEHNR and CDR2 is FQNEAQ (reference sequence). This CDR3 reads CASSRDRGYGYTF. CDR3 nucleotides: TGTGCCAGCAGCCGGGACAGGGGTTATGGCTACACCTTC. The complete variable domain, with remaining parts taken from reference TRBV7-9 and TRBJ1-2, reads DTGVSQNPRHKITKRGQNVTFRCDPISEHNRLYWYRQTLGQGPEFLTYFQNEAQLEKSRLLSDRFSAERPKGSFSTLEIQRTEQGDSAMYLCASSRDRGYGYTFGSGTRLTVV.

The chain is built from TRBV4-2 and TRBJ2-2, with 10 bases identical to TRBD2. Germline V gene sequence: CDR1 LGHNA, CDR2 YNFKEQ. V gave up 1 base and J gave up 8 bases; unmatched junction bases: 10. This CDR3 is built from 17 residues. The CDR3 DNA reads as TGTGCCAGCAGCCAAGCGGTGAAGCGGGGGGGCTCGGGGGAGCTGTTTTTT. The encoded protein is CASSQAVKRGGSGELFF.

In this sample, this clone turned up a few times. The rearrangement links TRBV2 to TRBJ1-1; TRBD1 aligns across 9 bases. This CDR3 contains 13 residues. Trimming cost V 7 bases and J 7 bases; bases outside gene matches: 7. Germline V gene lookup returns CDR1 SNHLY and CDR2 FYNNEI. Written as DNA, the CDR3 is TGTGCCAGCAATAGGGACAGGGCCGTTGAAGCTTTCTTT. It translates to CASNRDRAVEAFF.

This chain uses TRBV7-9 with TRBJ2-7; 10 bases line up with TRBD1. CDR1 is SEHNR and CDR2 is FQNEAQ in the germline V gene (reference sequence). The CDR3 length is 15 residues. J lost 3 bases, V lost 5 bases, and 7 bases had no gene match. CDR3 sequence reads: CASSPWTGGGYEQYF. The CDR3 nucleotides read TGTGCCAGCAGCCCCTGGACAGGGGGTGGCTACGAGCAGTACTTC.

The genes are TRBV27 and TRBJ2-5; the D gene is possibly TRBD2 (7 bases). CDR1 and CDR2 (germline): MNHEY, SMNVEV (reference sequence). The CDR3 is 14 amino acids. Trimming took off 5 bases at V and 1 base at J, with 11 bases between the two ends. The CDR3 loop reads CASSPRGAQETQYF. The CDR3 nucleotides read TGTGCCAGCAGTCCCCGGGGGGCCCAAGAGACCCAGTACTTC.

The rearrangement joins TRBV30 to TRBJ2-7; no firm D call. This CDR3 comprises 15 residues. Germline lookup yields CDR1 GTSNPN and CDR2 SVGIG (reference sequence). V lost 5 bases, J lost 3 bases, and 20 bases lay in between. The CDR3 region is CAWGRIKWPYYEQYF. The CDR3, as DNA: TGTGCCTGGGGCCGAATAAAATGGCCTTACTACGAGCAGTACTTC.

The chain links TRBV2 to TRBJ1-1; D unresolved. Looked up from germline, CDR1 is SNHLY and CDR2 is FYNNEI. This CDR3 spans 12 amino acids. V lost 7 bases and J lost 0, with 6 bases in between. The CDR3 reads CASTGLNTEAFF. CDR3 DNA: TGTGCCAGCACCGGGTTGAACACTGAAGCTTTCTTT.